These 28 T cell receptor beta chains originate from one sample sequenced in a study of T cell responses to AZD1222 COVID-19 vaccine. Data came from immunoSEQ multiplex PCR; TCRdb stores just in-frame clones and leaves some out. The repertoire holds around 110,000 clones, with about 86% as singletons. The input for sequencing was peripheral blood, taken on day 0 of AZD1222 vaccination. Source of these receptors: an adult in good health.

The rearrangement joins TRBV6-2 or TRBV6-3 to TRBJ2-3; 10 bases align to TRBD2. This CDR3 region has 15 residues. CDR1 and CDR2 from the germline V gene are MNHEY and SVGEGT. V lost 6 bases and J lost 5; bases outside the gene matches: 8. This CDR3 reads CASSVIAGGKDTQYF. The CDR3 DNA reads as TGTGCCAGCAGCGTGATAGCGGGAGGAAAAGATACGCAGTATTTT.

This clone was found a few times. The rearrangement joins TRBV5-4 to TRBJ2-2; possibly TRBD1 for D (6 bases). This CDR3 is built from 15 residues. Trimming took 5 bases from V and 5 from J, leaving 16 bases between them. Germline V gene lookup returns CDR1 SGHNT and CDR2 YYREEE (reference sequence). CDR3 protein: CASRGGTGNTGELFF. In nucleotides, the CDR3 is TGTGCCAGCAGGGGTGGTACAGGGAATACCGGGGAGCTGTTTTTT.

The chain has TRBV19 and TRBJ1-2; 7 positions agree with TRBD1. There are 14 residues in the CDR3. The V and J ends lost 1 base and 4 bases, in that order; junction bases with no gene match: 3. The germline V gene has CDR1 LNHDA and CDR2 SQIVND (reference sequence). The CDR3 sequence: CASSIARQGYGYTF. CDR3 nucleotide sequence: TGTGCCAGTAGTATAGCCCGACAGGGCTATGGCTACACCTTC.

The chain employs TRBV5-1 and TRBJ2-3; 7 bases match TRBD2. The CDR3 is 14 amino acids. The trim removed 4 bases at V and 4 bases at J, leaving 6 bases unmatched. Germline CDR1 is SGHRS and CDR2 is YFSETQ. The CDR3 DNA follows: TGCGCCAGCAGCGGGAGGGGTGAATCAGATACGCAGTATTTT. It specifies CASSGRGESDTQYF.

This chain joins TRBV5-1 and TRBJ1-6; tentative D call: TRBD1 (6 bases). Trimming took 6 bases from V and 5 from J, leaving 6 bases between them. The CDR3 contains 12 residues. The V gene's germline CDR1 is SGHRS and CDR2 YFSETQ. CDR3 bases: TGCGCCAGCAACAGGGATAATTCACCCCTCCACTTT. Translated: CASNRDNSPLHF.

This rearrangement joins TRBV7-9 to TRBJ2-5; weak D call: TRBD2 (6 bases). The CDR3 sequence is 12 residues long. V was cut by 7 bases and J by 5 bases, with 11 bases left in between. Germline V gives CDR1 SEHNR, CDR2 FQNEAQ (reference sequence). DNA of the CDR3: TGTGCCAGCAAGACCCTAGCGGAGACCCAGTACTTC. It codes for CASKTLAETQYF.

The chain has TRBV19 and TRBJ1-1, with D perhaps matching TRBD1 (5 bases). Per the germline V gene, CDR1 is LNHDA and CDR2 is SQIVND (reference sequence). The CDR3 is made up of 14 amino acids. The V and J ends lost 3 bases and 1 base respectively, with 9 bases between them. The CDR3: CASSIYQGNTEAFF. The DNA of the CDR3 is TGTGCCAGTAGTATCTATCAGGGGAACACTGAAGCTTTCTTT.

This clone has just one count. The rearrangement joins TRBV6-5 to TRBJ2-7, with D perhaps being TRBD1 or TRBD2 (5 bases each). The CDR3 covers 13 residues. The ends were cut back, 5 bases at V and 2 bases at J, with 10 bases in the middle. CDR1 and CDR2 from the germline V gene are MNHEY and SVGAGI. The CDR3 DNA is TGTGCCAGCAGTCGGGACGGAGCCTACGAGCAGTACTTC. This translates into CASSRDGAYEQYF.

This clone was seen just once. The V gene is TRBV6-2 or TRBV6-3, the J gene TRBJ1-2; D unclear. The CDR3 has 14 amino acids. CDR1 MNHEY and CDR2 SVGEGT come from the germline V gene. With 5 bases removed from V and 6 bases from J, the gap between germline ends came to 16 bases. The CDR3 loop reads CASSRTGENDGYTF. CDR3 DNA: TGTGCCAGCAGTCGGACTGGGGAAAATGATGGCTACACCTTC.

This chain uses TRBV27 with TRBJ2-1, with D possibly being TRBD1 or TRBD2 (6 bases each). V lost 0 bases and J lost 5, with 11 bases in between. The CDR3 totals 15 residues. From germline, CDR1 is MNHEY and CDR2 SMNVEV (reference sequence). CDR3 sequence reads: CASSLSGGRHNEQFF. The CDR3 DNA is TGTGCCAGCAGTTTATCGGGGGGCAGACACAATGAGCAGTTCTTC.

The J gene is TRBJ2-1, the V gene TRBV3-1 (or the pseudogene TRBV3-2); 7 bases are a match to TRBD2. The CDR3 runs 15 residues. The V segment lost 2 bases and the J segment 0 bases; nucleotides outside the gene matches: 1. Germline-derived CDR1 and CDR2 are LGHDT and YNNKEL (reference sequence). The CDR3 loop is CASSQSGISYNEQFF. CDR3 nucleotides: TGTGCCAGCAGCCAAAGCGGGATCTCCTACAATGAGCAGTTCTTC.

The chain couples TRBV4-1 to TRBJ2-5, with 12 bases aligning to TRBD2. Germline CDR1 MGHRA, CDR2 YSYEKL. This CDR3 has 15 residues. The junction had 4 bases not matched to a gene; V was cut back by 3 bases and J by 5 bases. The chain's CDR3 is CASSHLAGGLETQYF. The CDR3 DNA reads as TGCGCCAGCAGCCACCTAGCGGGGGGGCTCGAGACCCAGTACTTC.

The chain carries TRBV3-1 (or the pseudogene TRBV3-2) and TRBJ2-3; a weak D match, TRBD1 (6 bases). Germline CDR1 is LGHDT and CDR2 is YNNKEL (reference sequence). Trimming took 4 bases from V and 3 from J, leaving 14 bases between them. CDR3 length: 15 residues. The CDR3 region has the DNA TGTGCCAGCAGCCGGATCCAGGGGAGAACAGATACGCAGTATTTT. The encoded protein is CASSRIQGRTDTQYF.

J is TRBJ1-6 and V is TRBV18, with unresolved D. Germline V gene lookup returns CDR1 KGHSH and CDR2 LQKENI. V was trimmed by 0 bases and J by 9 bases, leaving 12 bases between them. The CDR3 has 15 residues. The CDR3 nucleotides read TGTGCCAGCTCACCACCCAGGACTTTGGGTTCACCCCTCCACTTT. Translating it yields CASSPPRTLGSPLHF.

This clone was observed a few times. The rearrangement uses TRBV7-3 and TRBJ2-3; possibly TRBD2 for D (7 bases). The length of the CDR3 is 15 residues. The V gene lost 3 bases and the J gene lost 4 bases, with 14 bases spanning the gap. CDR1 and CDR2 (germline): SGHTA, FQGTGA. The CDR3 loop is CASSFQRGGPDTQYF. The CDR3 DNA is TGTGCCAGCAGCTTTCAGAGGGGGGGGCCAGATACGCAGTATTTT.

The V call is TRBV18, the J call TRBJ2-5, with 9 bases that match TRBD2. Germline CDR1 reads KGHSH; CDR2 reads LQKENI. The ends lost 3 bases at V and 2 bases at J; junction bases unmatched: 7. The CDR3 loop spans 16 amino acids. The chain's CDR3 is CASSPTAAGGQETQYF. The CDR3 coding sequence is TGTGCCAGCTCACCGACCGCAGCGGGAGGTCAAGAGACCCAGTACTTC. Full variable domain (outside the CDR3, taken from reference TRBV18 and TRBJ2-5): NAGVMQNPRHLVRRRGQEARLRCSPMKGHSHVYWYRQLPEEGLKFMVYLQKENIIDESGMPKERFSAEFPKEGPSILRIQQVVRGDSAAYFCASSPTAAGGQETQYFGPGTRLLVL.

The CDR3 sequence is CATSRDAGTGGLGYTF. The CDR3 bases are TGTGCCACCAGCAGAGATGCCGGGACAGGGGGCCTCGGCTACACCTTC. The rearrangement joins TRBV15 to TRBJ1-2; 12 nucleotides agree with TRBD1. This CDR3 spans 16 amino acids. CDR1 LNHNV and CDR2 YYDKDF come from the germline V gene (reference sequence). V lost 0 bases and J lost 8; bases outside the gene matches: 7.

The gene calls are TRBV7-2 and TRBJ2-1; TRBD2 is a possible D gene (5 bases). The CDR3 extends over 12 amino acids. In germline, CDR1 is SGHTA, CDR2 FQGNSA. The V gene lost 5 bases and the J gene lost 6 bases, with 8 bases spanning the gap. In DNA, the CDR3 is TGTGCCAGCAGCCCGGGATTCAATGAGCAGTTCTTC. It specifies CASSPGFNEQFF.

This sequence joins TRBV28 and TRBJ1-1; no definite D call. The V gene lost 2 bases and the J gene lost 7 bases, with 8 bases spanning the gap. The germline V gene encodes CDR1 MDHEN and CDR2 SYDVKM. This CDR3 comprises 12 residues. The CDR3 spells CASSLMRYEAFF. In DNA form, the CDR3 reads TGTGCCAGCAGTTTAATGCGGTATGAAGCTTTCTTT.

The rearrangement uses TRBV27 and TRBJ2-7, with D unclear. Germline CDR1 is MNHEY and CDR2 is SMNVEV (reference sequence). The CDR3 extends over 12 amino acids. V was pared by 8 bases and J by 2 bases, with 10 bases between. The CDR3 nucleotides are TGTGCCAGCGGAAATCCAGCCTACGAGCAGTACTTC. It is translated as CASGNPAYEQYF.

This clone was found a few times. The rearrangement links TRBV3-1 (or the pseudogene TRBV3-2) to TRBJ1-3, with a weak D call TRBD1 (5 bases). The V gene lost 2 bases and the J gene lost 4 bases, with 9 bases spanning the gap. The CDR3 contains 14 residues. The germline V gene encodes CDR1 LGHDT and CDR2 YNNKEL (reference sequence). The CDR3 here is CASSQWQGGNTIYF. As DNA, the CDR3 is TGTGCCAGCAGCCAATGGCAGGGAGGAAACACCATATATTTT.

CDR3 residues: CSASSAGGPGETQYF. The CDR3 DNA follows: TGCAGTGCTAGTTCCGCGGGAGGGCCGGGGGAGACCCAGTACTTC. The J gene is TRBJ2-5, the V gene TRBV20-1; TRBD2 matches 9 bases. The germline V gene encodes CDR1 DFQATT and CDR2 SNEGSKA (reference sequence). The CDR3 is made up of 15 amino acids. V shed 3 bases, J shed 5 bases, and the junction held 10 bases outside the gene matches.

The chain employs TRBV5-4 and TRBJ1-4; 9 bases line up with TRBD1. V shed 4 bases, J shed 8 bases, and the junction held 6 bases outside the gene matches. The CDR3 is made up of 14 amino acids. CDR1 is SGHNT and CDR2 is YYREEE in the germline V gene (reference sequence). The DNA for the CDR3 is TGTGCCAGCAGCGAGGACAGGGGTGGGGAAAAACTGTTTTTT. This codes for CASSEDRGGEKLFF.

The chain carries TRBV30 and TRBJ1-5, with no clear D. CDR1 and CDR2 (germline): GTSNPN, SVGIG (reference sequence). The CDR3 spans 13 residues. V lost 2 bases and J 2 bases, leaving 7 bases between the germline ends. The CDR3 DNA reads as TGTGCCTGGAGTAGGGAGGGCAATCAGCCCCAGCATTTT. Translating gives CAWSREGNQPQHF.

V is TRBV3-1 (or the pseudogene TRBV3-2) and J is TRBJ1-3; tentative D call: TRBD1 (5 bases). CDR1 is LGHDT, CDR2 YNNKEL, per germline (reference sequence). V was shortened by 3 bases and J by 0 bases, with 15 bases between the two germline ends. The CDR3 runs to 17 residues. In nucleotides, the CDR3 is TGTGCCAGCAGCCACCCTACGGGACTCTTCTCTGGAAACACCATATATTTT. It specifies CASSHPTGLFSGNTIYF.

This sequence joins TRBV27 and TRBJ2-7; 10 nucleotides agree with TRBD2. Per germline, CDR1 MNHEY and CDR2 SMNVEV (reference sequence). The CDR3 covers 15 residues. Trimming took 3 bases from V and 5 from J; bases not matched to a gene: 7. DNA for the CDR3: TGTGCCAGCAGTTTTGGGCTAGCGGGAGTACACGAGCAGTACTTC. Amino acid sequence: CASSFGLAGVHEQYF.

This sequence joins TRBV2 and TRBJ1-1; TRBD1 is a possible D gene (6 bases). There are 14 residues in the CDR3. Germline loops: CDR1 SNHLY, CDR2 FYNNEI. The V and J ends lost 9 bases and 0 bases respectively, with 14 bases between them. The CDR3 bases are TGTGCCAGATGTAAACAGGGATTGAACACTGAAGCTTTCTTT. Amino acid sequence: CARCKQGLNTEAFF.

The gene calls are TRBV6-1 and TRBJ2-7; TRBD1 matches at 7 bases. J gave up 2 bases and V 3 bases, and 7 bases lay outside the gene matches. This CDR3 is built from 15 residues. Germline V gene lookup returns CDR1 MNHNS and CDR2 SASEGT. The CDR3 loop reads CASSEYPGTAYEQYF. The CDR3 DNA sequence: TGTGCCAGCAGTGAGTACCCCGGGACAGCCTACGAGCAGTACTTC.